Below are 28 T cell receptor beta chains sequenced from a single sample in a study of T cells after posttransplantation cyclophosphamide. Here immunoSEQ multiplex PCR was the method, and the copy in TCRdb shows in-frame clones only, minus some. Recorded here are under 45,000 clones, none singletons. Specimen: PBMCs. These receptors were taken from a man between 25 and 39 years old in good health and a related stem cell transplant donor.

This chain connects TRBV12-3 or TRBV12-4 to TRBJ2-2; D perhaps matches TRBD2 (7 bases). The ends were cut back, 4 bases at V and 7 bases at J, with 16 bases in the middle. This CDR3 comprises 15 residues. The CDR3, as DNA: TGTGCCAGCAGTTGGGACTACCGAGGGGGCGGGGAGCTGTTTTTT. Translation gives CASSWDYRGGGELFF.

The table lists this clone with many counts. The rearrangement links TRBV6-5 to TRBJ2-7; D is ambiguous. V was cut by 2 bases and J by 3 bases, with 2 bases left in between. The germline CDR1 and CDR2 sequences are MNHEY and SVGAGI. CDR3 length equals 11 residues. CDR3 region: CASSYLYEQYF. CDR3 nucleotides: TGTGCCAGCAGTTACCTCTACGAGCAGTACTTC.

In this sample, this clone turned up many times. CDR3 sequence: CASSSDRLSPLHF. Here the CDR3 DNA reads TGTGCCAGCAGTTCCGATCGGTTGTCACCCCTCCACTTT. The chain combines TRBV27 with TRBJ1-6; the D is unclear. V was pared by 4 bases and J by 10 bases, with 11 bases between. This CDR3 has 13 amino acids. Germline CDR1 is MNHEY and CDR2 is SMNVEV (reference sequence).

This clone was seen a handful of times. The V call is TRBV9, the J call TRBJ1-2, with TRBD1 identical over 8 bases. V trimming: 4 bases; J trimming: 2 bases; junction bases outside the gene matches: 4. This CDR3 spans 14 amino acids. Looked up from germline, CDR1 is SGDLS and CDR2 is YYNGEE. The DNA of the CDR3 is TGTGCCAGCAGCTCAAGGACAGGGAACTATGGCTACACCTTC. This encodes CASSSRTGNYGYTF.

This clone has ten or more counts. V is TRBV11-3 and J is TRBJ2-2; TRBD1 agrees at 8 bases. This CDR3 is built from 14 residues. The V gene's germline CDR1 is SGHNT and CDR2 YENEEA. The junction had 6 bases not matched to a gene; V was cut back by 3 bases and J by 9 bases. The CDR3 DNA is TGTGCCAGCAGCTTCGTAGCAGGGGGCAGGGAGCTGTTTTTT. It translates to CASSFVAGGRELFF.

This clone turned up a few times. The chain uses TRBV6-5 and TRBJ2-1, with 12 bases that match TRBD2. The ends lost 6 bases at V and 6 bases at J; junction bases unmatched: 6. The CDR3 is 15 amino acids. Per germline, CDR1 MNHEY and CDR2 SVGAGI. The CDR3 spells CASSITSGGTNEQFF. The CDR3 nucleotides read TGTGCCAGCAGCATAACTAGCGGGGGGACCAATGAGCAGTTCTTC.

The table lists this clone with a few counts. For the CDR3, the DNA is TGTGCCAGCAGCTTATATGGAGGGTTACAAGAGACCCAGTACTTC. Protein product: CASSLYGGLQETQYF. The rearrangement uses TRBV7-3 and TRBJ2-5, with D maybe TRBD2 (6 bases). Deletions cut 2 bases from V and 2 bases from J, with 12 bases between. From germline, CDR1 is SGHTA and CDR2 FQGTGA. This CDR3 spans 15 amino acids.

This clone was counted at least ten times. This rearrangement joins TRBV7-8 to TRBJ2-1, with 7 bases fitting TRBD2. The CDR3 has 16 amino acids. V trimming: 1 base; J trimming: 5 bases; junction bases outside the gene matches: 8. Germline loops: CDR1 SGHVS, CDR2 FQNEAQ. CDR3 DNA sequence: TGTGCCAGCAGCTTAGAAGCGTGGCTAGCGGACAATGAGCAGTTCTTC. Translating gives CASSLEAWLADNEQFF.

At least ten counts were recorded for this clone. The chain is built from TRBV7-3 and TRBJ1-2, with TRBD1 as a possible D gene (5 bases). This CDR3 contains 15 residues. The V gene's germline CDR1 is SGHTA and CDR2 FQGTGA. Trimming removed 1 base from V and 8 bases from J, with 17 bases in between. The CDR3 is CASSLNPGGGGGYTF. The CDR3 coding sequence is TGTGCCAGCAGCTTAAACCCCGGGGGTGGAGGAGGCTACACCTTC.

This clone was counted at least ten times. V and J are TRBV5-1 and TRBJ2-5; D remains unclear. Germline CDR1 and CDR2: SGHRS and YFSETQ. V was trimmed by 6 bases and J by 4 bases, leaving 19 bases between them. The CDR3 runs 15 residues. The CDR3 spells CASTNPYWAGETQYF. CDR3 nucleotide sequence: TGCGCCAGCACCAACCCTTATTGGGCTGGAGAGACCCAGTACTTC.

This clone has a handful of counts. This chain links TRBV29-1 with TRBJ2-3; the match to TRBD2 covers 10 bases. The trim removed 1 base at V and 1 base at J, leaving 5 bases unmatched. The CDR3 runs 16 residues. The germline V gene encodes CDR1 SQVTM and CDR2 ANQGSEA. Here the CDR3 reads CSVEGLAGGRTDTQYF. In DNA, the CDR3 is TGCAGCGTTGAAGGGTTAGCGGGGGGCCGCACAGATACGCAGTATTTT.

The chain carries TRBV6-1 and TRBJ2-4; D is ambiguous. Trimming took off 2 bases at V and 0 bases at J, with 14 bases between the two ends. This CDR3 has 17 amino acids. Germline V lookup: CDR1 MNHNS, CDR2 SASEGT. CDR3 DNA: TGTGCCAGCAGTGAACCTTCGAGCTCCATAGCCAAAAACATTCAGTACTTC. Encoded protein: CASSEPSSSIAKNIQYF.

This clone was seen ten or more times. The chain links TRBV16 to TRBJ1-2; 10 bases agree with TRBD1. The CDR3 extends over 16 amino acids. The germline V gene encodes CDR1 KGHSY and CDR2 FQNENV. After removal of 4 bases from V and 2 bases from J, the junction contained 7 bases not matched to a gene. CDR3 amino acids: CASSLSTGGLNYGYTF. The CDR3 DNA reads TGTGCCAGCAGCCTATCGACAGGGGGCTTAAACTATGGCTACACCTTC.

At least ten counts were recorded for this clone. The V gene is TRBV2, the J gene TRBJ1-1; 7 bases are shared with TRBD1. V lost 5 bases to trimming and J lost 1 base; unmatched junction nucleotides: 1. This CDR3 has 13 amino acids. In germline, CDR1 is SNHLY, CDR2 FYNNEI. CDR3 bases: TGTGCCAGCAGTCGGGACAGGAACACTGAAGCTTTCTTT. Translating it yields CASSRDRNTEAFF.

The chain employs TRBV4-2 and TRBJ1-5; maybe TRBD1 (5 bases). Germline V CDR1 and CDR2: LGHNA, YNFKEQ. The CDR3 spans 16 residues. Deletions cut 5 bases from V and 0 bases from J, with 14 bases between. The CDR3 reads CASSDLFGGSNQPQHF. The CDR3 nucleotides are TGTGCCAGCAGCGACCTGTTCGGGGGTAGCAATCAGCCCCAGCATTTT.

This clone was seen many times. This CDR3 reads CASSPGTGNVEQYF. CDR3 nucleotide sequence: TGTGCCAGCAGCCCCGGGACAGGGAATGTCGAGCAGTACTTC. This chain joins TRBV12-3 or TRBV12-4 and TRBJ2-7, with 9 positions matching TRBD1. J lost 6 bases, V lost 6 bases, and 9 bases had no gene match. The CDR3 contains 14 residues.

This clone showed up many times. The V gene is TRBV11-2, the J gene TRBJ1-2; TRBD1 is a possible D gene (6 bases). This CDR3 region has 14 residues. Germline V gene sequence: CDR1 SGHAT, CDR2 FQNNGV. V lost 4 bases and J 4 bases, leaving 13 bases between the germline ends. CDR3: CASSSTDSVYGYTF. CDR3 nucleotide sequence: TGTGCCAGCAGCTCAACGGACAGTGTCTATGGCTACACCTTC.

V gene TRBV9 combines with J gene TRBJ1-4; D is perhaps TRBD1 (6 bases). Trimming removed 2 bases at V and 6 bases at J, with 11 bases between. This CDR3 is 14 amino acids long. Germline CDR1 reads SGDLS; CDR2 reads YYNGEE. CDR3 sequence: CASSVRRQDEKLFF. The CDR3 bases are TGTGCCAGCAGCGTGAGGAGACAGGATGAAAAACTGTTTTTT.

This clone was detected ten times or more. The rearrangement links TRBV18 to TRBJ1-5; 8 bases are a match to TRBD1. The CDR3 is 14 amino acids. Germline CDR1 KGHSH, CDR2 LQKENI. V was clipped by 3 bases and J by 10 bases; unmatched bases: 8. The CDR3 here is CASSPDRGPIPQHF. CDR3 DNA: TGTGCCAGCTCACCCGACAGGGGTCCGATTCCCCAGCATTTT.

This clone was seen repeatedly, ten times or more. The chain combines TRBV28 with TRBJ2-7; 7 nucleotides match TRBD1. Per germline, CDR1 MDHEN and CDR2 SYDVKM. J gave up 3 bases and V 5 bases, and 7 bases lay outside the gene matches. The CDR3 is 14 amino acids. CDR3 nucleotides: TGTGCCAGCAGTCCATGGACAGGTAACTACGAGCAGTACTTC. Its protein product is CASSPWTGNYEQYF.

This clone was counted many times. The rearrangement joins TRBV6-2 or TRBV6-3 to TRBJ1-1; a weak D match, TRBD1 (6 bases). Trimming shortened V by 2 bases and J by 5 bases, and 12 bases separated the two germline ends. CDR1 is MNHEY and CDR2 is SVGEGT in the germline V gene. The CDR3 extends over 14 amino acids. The CDR3 protein is CASSYRRGGTEAFF. The CDR3 DNA reads as TGTGCCAGCAGTTACAGGAGGGGGGGGACTGAAGCTTTCTTT.

This clone is categorized as large. CDR3 bases: TGTGCCACCAGCACTTCCGGGACAGGGTGGAATGAGCAGTTCTTC. Amino acids: CATSTSGTGWNEQFF. The J gene is TRBJ2-1, the V gene TRBV15; 9 bases fit TRBD1. The length of the CDR3 is 15 residues. V was pared by 4 bases and J by 7 bases, with 8 bases of the junction left unmatched. In germline, CDR1 is LNHNV, CDR2 YYDKDF (reference sequence).

This clone was seen more than once but under ten times. This chain links TRBV11-2 with TRBJ2-2; tentative D call: TRBD1 (5 bases). Trimming pared 0 bases from V and 6 bases from J, leaving 14 bases between. The CDR3 has 16 amino acids. From germline, CDR1 is SGHAT and CDR2 FQNNGV. The CDR3 loop reads CASSLEIRVRPGELFF. The CDR3 DNA follows: TGTGCCAGCAGCTTAGAAATCAGGGTTAGGCCCGGGGAGCTGTTTTTT.

This clone appeared a few times. The chain joins TRBV7-9 to TRBJ2-5; no definite D call. Germline CDR1 SEHNR, CDR2 FQNEAQ (reference sequence). Deletions cut 4 bases from V and 5 bases from J, with 5 bases between. CDR3 length: 11 residues. The CDR3 loop reads CASSSYETQYF. The CDR3 DNA is TGTGCCAGCAGCTCCTATGAGACCCAGTACTTC.

V and J are TRBV25-1 and TRBJ1-2, with 8 bases identical to TRBD1. Germline CDR1 reads MGHDK; CDR2 reads SYGVNS. The CDR3 runs 14 residues. The trim removed 3 bases at V and 7 bases at J, leaving 7 bases unmatched. CDR3 sequence: CASSDPDRGGGYTF. The DNA for the CDR3 is TGTGCCAGCAGTGACCCCGACAGGGGCGGTGGCTACACCTTC.

This clone was found many times. The chain links TRBV23-1 to TRBJ2-1; 11 bases map to TRBD1. TRBV23-1 is labeled an ORF, and its function is uncertain. Germline trimming cut 4 bases from V and 3 bases from J; bases unmatched to any gene: 20. The CDR3 runs to 21 residues. CDR3 bases: TGCGCCAGCAGTCCTCCGTCTGGGACAGGGGGGCTAGCGGGAAGCTACAATGAGCAGTTCTTC. Its protein is CASSPPSGTGGLAGSYNEQFF.

At least ten counts were recorded for this clone. The chain combines TRBV6-5 with TRBJ1-1, with D uncertain. The germline CDR1 and CDR2 sequences are MNHEY and SVGAGI. Trimming shortened V by 5 bases and J by 1 base, and 8 bases separated the two germline ends. This CDR3 spans 13 amino acids. CDR3: CASSRQRNTEAFF. The CDR3 bases are TGTGCCAGCAGTAGACAAAGGAACACTGAAGCTTTCTTT.

Many counts were recorded for this clone. This chain joins TRBV5-1 and TRBJ2-5; unclear D gene. This CDR3 region has 14 residues. V shed 4 bases and J shed 5 bases, with 15 bases lying between them. From germline, CDR1 is SGHRS and CDR2 YFSETQ. This CDR3 reads CASSVVIPRETQYF. The CDR3 DNA is TGCGCCAGCAGCGTAGTAATCCCTCGGGAGACCCAGTACTTC. The full variable domain, in which reference TRBV5-1 and TRBJ2-5 provide the parts outside the CDR3, is KAGVTQTPRYLIKTRGQQVTLSCSPISGHRSVSWYQQTPGQGLQFLFEYFSETQRNKGNFPGRFSGRQFSNSRSEMNVSTLELGDSALYLCASSVVIPRETQYFGPGTRLLVL.